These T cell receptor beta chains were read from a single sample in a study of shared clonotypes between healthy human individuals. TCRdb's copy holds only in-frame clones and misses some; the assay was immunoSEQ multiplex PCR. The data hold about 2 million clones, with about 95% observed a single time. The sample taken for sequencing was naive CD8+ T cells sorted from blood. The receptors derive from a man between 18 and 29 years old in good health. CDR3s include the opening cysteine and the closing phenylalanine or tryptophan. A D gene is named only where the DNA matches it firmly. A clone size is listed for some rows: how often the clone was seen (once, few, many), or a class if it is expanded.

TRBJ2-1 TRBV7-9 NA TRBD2 TGTGCCAGCAGCTTACTAGCGGGGGAGAATGAGCAGTTCTTC CASSLLAGENEQFF
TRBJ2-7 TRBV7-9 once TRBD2 TGTGCCAGCAGCTCCCTCAACGGCGGGAGTCGGTACGAGCAGTACTTC CASSSLNGGSRYEQYF
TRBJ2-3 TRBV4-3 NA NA TGCGCCAGCAGCCAAGATGGAGGGACAGATACGCAGTATTTT CASSQDGGTDTQYF
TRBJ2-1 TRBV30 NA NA TGTGCCTGGAGTGTGGGGGCTGCAAGCTCCTACAATGAGCAGTTCTTC CAWSVGAASSYNEQFF
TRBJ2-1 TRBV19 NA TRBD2 TGTGCCAGTAGTATCAGTGCGCGGGAGGCCTACAATGAGCAGTTCTTC CASSISAREAYNEQFF
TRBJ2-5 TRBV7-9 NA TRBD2 TGTGCCAGCACCACTAGCGGCGTTCAAGAGACCCAGTACTTC CASTTSGVQETQYF
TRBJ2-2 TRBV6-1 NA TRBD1 TGTGCCAGCACTATGGACAGGGTGAACACCGGGGAGCTGTTTTTT CASTMDRVNTGELFF
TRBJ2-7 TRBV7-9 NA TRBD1 TGTGCCAGCAGCGCGCCGGGACAGGGATTCTACGAGCAGTACTTC CASSAPGQGFYEQYF
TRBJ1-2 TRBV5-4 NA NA TGTGCCAGCAGCTCACTCGAGGACTATGGCTACACCTTC CASSSLEDYGYTF
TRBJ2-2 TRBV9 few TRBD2 TGTGCCAGCAGCGTAGGCGGGGGCACCGGGGAGCTGTTTTTT CASSVGGGTGELFF
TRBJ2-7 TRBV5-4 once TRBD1 TGTGCCAGCAGCCCACAACAGGGGGCATACGAGCAGTACTTC CASSPQQGAYEQYF
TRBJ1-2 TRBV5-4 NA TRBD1 TGTGCCAGCAGCCGAGGACAGGTCAACCCCTCTAACTATGGCTACACCTTC CASSRGQVNPSNYGYTF
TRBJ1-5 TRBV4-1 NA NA TGCGCCAGCAGCCAAGGTGGGAGCTATAGCAATCAGCCCCAGCATTTT CASSQGGSYSNQPQHF
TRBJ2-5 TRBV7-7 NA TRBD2 TGTGCTAGCAGCTTGACTAGCGGACAAGAGACCCAGTACTTC CASSLTSGQETQYF
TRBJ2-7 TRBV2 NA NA TGTGCCAGCAGTGACAGTGCAATTCGCACCTACGAGCAGTACTTC CASSDSAIRTYEQYF
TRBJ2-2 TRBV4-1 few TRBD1 TGCGCCAGCAGCCTGGGACAGGGGGCCGGGGAGCTGTTTTTT CASSLGQGAGELFF
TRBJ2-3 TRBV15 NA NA TGTGCCACCAGCAAACTAGAGATGTCTAGCACAGATACGCAGTATTTT CATSKLEMSSTDTQYF
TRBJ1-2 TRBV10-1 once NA TGCGCCAGCAGTGATGCCGCCACGGGGGGCTACACCTTC CASSDAATGGYTF
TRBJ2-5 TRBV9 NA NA TGTGCCAGCAGCGTAGAAGGAGGGAGGGAGACCCAGTACTTC CASSVEGGRETQYF
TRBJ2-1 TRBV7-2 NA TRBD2 TGTGCCAGCAGCTGGGGGGGAGAGATGAATGAGCAGTTCTTC CASSWGGEMNEQFF
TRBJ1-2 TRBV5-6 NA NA TGTGCCAGCAGCTTGGACAGCCGCAACTATGGCTACACCTTC CASSLDSRNYGYTF
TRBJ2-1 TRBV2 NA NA TGTGCCAGCAGTGAAGGCTGGCCTGGCAATGAGCAGTTCTTC CASSEGWPGNEQFF
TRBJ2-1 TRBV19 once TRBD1 TGTGCCAGTAGTCCAAAGCCGTGGGGGACAGACTACAATGAGCAGTTCTTC CASSPKPWGTDYNEQFF
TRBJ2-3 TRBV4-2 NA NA TGTGCCAGCAGCCAAATGGTTCGCGATACGCAGTATTTT CASSQMVRDTQYF
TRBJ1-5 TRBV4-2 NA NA TGTGCCAGCAGCCAAGATCAAGGAGGGGATCAGCCCCAGCATTTT CASSQDQGGDQPQHF
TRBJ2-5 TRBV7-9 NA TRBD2 TGTGCCAGCAGCTCGACTAGCGGGCAAGAGACCCAGTACTTC CASSSTSGQETQYF
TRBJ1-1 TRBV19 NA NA TGTGCCAGTAGCGGGGCCCCGGACCCCACTGAAGCTTTCTTT CASSGAPDPTEAFF
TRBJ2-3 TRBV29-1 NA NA TGCAGCGTTCATACAGGGACAGATACGCAGTATTTT CSVHTGTDTQYF
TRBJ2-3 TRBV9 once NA TGTGCCAGCAGCGGCCGGGGCGGGGTGAGCACAGATACGCAGTATTTT CASSGRGGVSTDTQYF
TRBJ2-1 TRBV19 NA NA TGTGCCAGTGGGCCTCGGCCCTTACCTTACAATGAGCAGTTCTTC CASGPRPLPYNEQFF
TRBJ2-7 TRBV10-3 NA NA TGTGCCTCCGGCTGGGGCGGTCCCTACGAGCAGTACTTC CASGWGGPYEQYF
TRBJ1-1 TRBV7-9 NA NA TGTGCCAATGCGGAGGGGCTAGTGAACACTGAAGCTTTCTTT CANAEGLVNTEAFF
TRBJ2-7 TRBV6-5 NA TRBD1 TGTGCCAGCAGTGCCCTCCGACAGGGGGCCTACGAGCAGTACTTC CASSALRQGAYEQYF
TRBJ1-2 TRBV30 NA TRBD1 TGTGCCTGGACGGGACAGGGAGAAGATGGCTACACCTTC CAWTGQGEDGYTF
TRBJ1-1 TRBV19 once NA TGTGCCAGTAGCTCTTTACAGGATAGCACTGAAGCTTTCTTT CASSSLQDSTEAFF
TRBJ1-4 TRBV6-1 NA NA TGTGCCAGCAGTGACCCAGGGAAAGGAAATGAAAAACTGTTTTTT CASSDPGKGNEKLFF
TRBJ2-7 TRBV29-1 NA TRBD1 TGCAGCGTTACCGGCGGGGGACAGGGGACCTACGAGCAGTACTTC CSVTGGGQGTYEQYF
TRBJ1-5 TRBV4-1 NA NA TGCGCCAGCAGCCAAGGTTTGGAACAGCCCCAGCATTTT CASSQGLEQPQHF
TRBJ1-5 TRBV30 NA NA TGTGCCTGGAGTGTAGGGGGAGGCCAGCCCCAGCATTTT CAWSVGGGQPQHF
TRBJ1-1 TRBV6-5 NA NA TGTGCCAGCAGTTACTCGAAAGGGGACACTGAAGCTTTCTTT CASSYSKGDTEAFF
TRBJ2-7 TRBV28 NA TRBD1 TGTGCCAGCAGTTCCGGGACAGGGGAATACGAGCAGTACTTC CASSSGTGEYEQYF
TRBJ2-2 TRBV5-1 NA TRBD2 TGCGCCAGCAGCTTTGGCCGAGCGGGAGGTTCCGGGGAGCTGTTTTTT CASSFGRAGGSGELFF
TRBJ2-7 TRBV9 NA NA TGTGCCAGCAGCGTAGGGGTGGCCTACGAGCAGTACTTC CASSVGVAYEQYF
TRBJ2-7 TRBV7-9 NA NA TGTGCCAGCAGCTTAGGACAGTTCCCCTACGAGCAGTACTTC CASSLGQFPYEQYF
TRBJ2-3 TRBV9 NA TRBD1 TGTGCCAGCAGCGCGATTACAGGGGGAAGCACAGATACGCAGTATTTT CASSAITGGSTDTQYF
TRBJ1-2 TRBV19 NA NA TGTGCCAGTAGTATTGGTACAGGGTCGAACTATGGCTACACCTTC CASSIGTGSNYGYTF
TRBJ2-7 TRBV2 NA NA TGTGCCAGCGGTTCCCGGGAGTTCGAGCAGTACTTC CASGSREFEQYF
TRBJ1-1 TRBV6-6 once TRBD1 TGTGCCAGCAGTCCCAGCGACAGGGAATACACTGAAGCTTTCTTT CASSPSDREYTEAFF
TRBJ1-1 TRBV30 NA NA TGTGCCTGGAATCAGGGAAACACTGAAGCTTTCTTT CAWNQGNTEAFF
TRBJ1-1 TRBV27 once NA TGTGCCAGCACCCCGGTGGGGGGAAACACTGAAGCTTTCTTT CASTPVGGNTEAFF